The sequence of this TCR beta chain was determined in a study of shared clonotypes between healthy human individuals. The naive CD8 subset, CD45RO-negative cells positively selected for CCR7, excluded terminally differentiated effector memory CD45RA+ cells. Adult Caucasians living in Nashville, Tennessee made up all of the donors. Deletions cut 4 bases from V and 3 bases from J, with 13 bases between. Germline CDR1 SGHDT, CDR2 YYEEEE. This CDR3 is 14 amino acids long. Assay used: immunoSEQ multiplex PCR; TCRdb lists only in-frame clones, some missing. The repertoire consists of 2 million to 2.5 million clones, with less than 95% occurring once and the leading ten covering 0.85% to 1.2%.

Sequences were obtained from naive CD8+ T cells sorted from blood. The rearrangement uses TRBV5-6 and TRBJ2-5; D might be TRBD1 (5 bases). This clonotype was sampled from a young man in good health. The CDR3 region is CASSHWGGKETQYF. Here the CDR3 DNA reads TGTGCCAGCAGCCACTGGGGCGGCAAAGAGACCCAGTACTTC.